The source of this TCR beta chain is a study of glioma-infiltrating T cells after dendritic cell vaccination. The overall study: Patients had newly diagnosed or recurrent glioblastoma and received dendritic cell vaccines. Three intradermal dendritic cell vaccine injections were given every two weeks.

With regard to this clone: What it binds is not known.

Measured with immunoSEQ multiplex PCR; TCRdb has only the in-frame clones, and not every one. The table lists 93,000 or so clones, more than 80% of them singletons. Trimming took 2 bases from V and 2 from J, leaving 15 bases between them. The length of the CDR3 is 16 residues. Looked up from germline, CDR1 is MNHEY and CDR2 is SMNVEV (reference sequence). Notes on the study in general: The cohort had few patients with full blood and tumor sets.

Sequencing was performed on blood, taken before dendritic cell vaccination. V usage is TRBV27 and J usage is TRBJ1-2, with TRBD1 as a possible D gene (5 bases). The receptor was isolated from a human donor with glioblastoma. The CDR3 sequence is CASSLLEKGINYGYTF. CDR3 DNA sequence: TGTGCCAGCAGTTTACTAGAAAAGGGGATAAACTATGGCTACACCTTC.